This record concerns one T cell receptor beta chain sequence. The table came from immunoSEQ multiplex PCR; TCRdb's copy has only in-frame clones and leaves some out. The repertoire holds tens of thousands of clones, with over 90% as singletons. The data belong to a study of chemoradiotherapy in HPV16-positive cancers. Study information: Candidate HPV-specific T-cell clones and common TCR motifs came from functional assays in a couple of HPV16-positive patients.

The V gene lost 0 bases and the J gene lost 5 bases, with 8 bases spanning the gap. This CDR3 region has 13 residues. Germline lookup yields CDR1 SGDLS and CDR2 YYNGEE. The rearrangement joins TRBV9 to TRBJ1-2; D perhaps matches TRBD1 (5 bases). Sequencing was performed on blood, taken from a patient who underwent chemoradiotherapy. The receptor was isolated from a human donor with HPV-associated anogenital cancer. CDR3 bases: TGTGCCAGCAGCGTAGCTCCAGGGTATGGCTACACCTTC. It translates to CASSVAPGYGYTF.